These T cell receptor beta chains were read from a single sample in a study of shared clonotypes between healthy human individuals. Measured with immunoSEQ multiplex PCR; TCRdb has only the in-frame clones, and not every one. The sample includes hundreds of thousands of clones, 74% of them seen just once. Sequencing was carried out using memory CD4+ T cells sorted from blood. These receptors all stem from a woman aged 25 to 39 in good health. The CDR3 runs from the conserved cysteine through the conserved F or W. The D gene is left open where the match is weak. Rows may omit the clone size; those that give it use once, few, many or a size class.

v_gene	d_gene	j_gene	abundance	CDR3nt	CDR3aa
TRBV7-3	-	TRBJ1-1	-	TGTGCCAGCAGCTTTCAGGGAGGCACTGAAGCTTTCTTT	CASSFQGGTEAFF
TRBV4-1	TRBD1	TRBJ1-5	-	TGCGCCAGCAGCCAGGGTAGAGCGACAGGGGATCAGCCCCAGCATTTT	CASSQGRATGDQPQHF
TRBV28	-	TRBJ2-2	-	TGTGCCAGCAGAAGGGGGTGGTCCGGGGAGCTGTTTTTT	CASRRGWSGELFF
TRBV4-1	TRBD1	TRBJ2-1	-	TGCGCCAGCAGCCAACCGGACAGGGGGGATGAGCAGTTCTTC	CASSQPDRGDEQFF
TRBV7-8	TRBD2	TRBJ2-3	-	TGTGCCAGCAGCTTAAGAGGTTGGCGGGAGGGCCGGAAAGATACGCAGTATTTT	CASSLRGWREGRKDTQYF
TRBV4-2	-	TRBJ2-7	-	TGTGCCAGCAGCCAAGCCGGAGCGAGGGAGCAGTACTTC	CASSQAGAREQYF
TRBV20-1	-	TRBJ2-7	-	TGCAGTGCTAGGGGGGACTACGAGCAGTACTTC	CSARGDYEQYF
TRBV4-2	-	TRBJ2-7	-	TGTGCCAGCAGCCCCGGAGGGCCCTCCTACGAGCAGTACTTC	CASSPGGPSYEQYF
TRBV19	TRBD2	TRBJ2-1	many	TGTGCCAGTCTAGCGGGAGCAGGCTACAATGAGCAGTTCTTC	CASLAGAGYNEQFF
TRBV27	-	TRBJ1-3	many	TGTGCCAGCAGCCCATCGGGTGGAAACACCATATATTTT	CASSPSGGNTIYF
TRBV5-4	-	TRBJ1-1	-	TGTGCCAGCAGCTTCGTTGCCCCCTTGTCCAGGGGACATGTGAACACTGAAGCTTTCTTT	CASSFVAPLSRGHVNTEAFF
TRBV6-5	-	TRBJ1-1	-	TGTGCCAGCAGTTACTCGCGGGCGTCGAACACTGAAGCTTTCTTT	CASSYSRASNTEAFF
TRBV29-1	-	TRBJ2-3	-	TGCAGCGTAAAAGGACCTAGCACAGATACGCAGTATTTT	CSVKGPSTDTQYF
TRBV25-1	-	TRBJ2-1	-	TGTGCCAGCAGTGAAGCCGTACAGGGGCCCCTAGCGGAGCAGTTCTTC	CASSEAVQGPLAEQFF
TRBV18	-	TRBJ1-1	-	TGTGCCAGCTCGGACGACAGCGTCGCCTCTGAAGCTTTCTTT	CASSDDSVASEAFF
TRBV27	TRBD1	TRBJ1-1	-	TGTGCCAGCAGTTTTGAGTACAGGGGAGCGGAAGCTTTCTTT	CASSFEYRGAEAFF
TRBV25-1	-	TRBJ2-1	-	TGTGCCAGCAGTGAATGGTCCCGGCAGGACCAGAGTGAGCAGTTCTTC	CASSEWSRQDQSEQFF
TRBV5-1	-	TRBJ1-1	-	TGCGCCAGCAGCTGGGGGACAACCGTGAACACTGAAGCTTTCTTT	CASSWGTTVNTEAFF
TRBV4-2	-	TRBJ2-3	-	TGTGCCAGCAGCCAAGATCCCCCAGGGCGGACTAGCACAGATACGCAGTATTTT	CASSQDPPGRTSTDTQYF
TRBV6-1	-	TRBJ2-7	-	TGTGCCATCATGACAGCGAGCTCCTACGAGCAGTACTTC	CAIMTASSYEQYF